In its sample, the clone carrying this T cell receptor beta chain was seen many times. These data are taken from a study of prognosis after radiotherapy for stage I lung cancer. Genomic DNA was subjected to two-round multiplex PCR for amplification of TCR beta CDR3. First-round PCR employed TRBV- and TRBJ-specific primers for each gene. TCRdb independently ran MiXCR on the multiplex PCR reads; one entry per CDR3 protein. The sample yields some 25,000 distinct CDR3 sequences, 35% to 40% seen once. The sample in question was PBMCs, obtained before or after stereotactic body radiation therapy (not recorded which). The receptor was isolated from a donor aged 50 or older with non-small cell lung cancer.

The CDR3 sequence: CAGGTSSNTGELFF. DNA of the CDR3: TGTGCCGGAGGGACTAGCTCTAACACCGGGGAGCTGTTTTTT. The chain couples TRBV6-1 to TRBJ2-2, with 9 positions matching TRBD2. In germline, CDR1 is MNHNS, CDR2 SASEGT. The CDR3 sequence is 14 residues long. Unmatched junction bases numbered 6, after V lost 11 bases and J lost 2 bases.